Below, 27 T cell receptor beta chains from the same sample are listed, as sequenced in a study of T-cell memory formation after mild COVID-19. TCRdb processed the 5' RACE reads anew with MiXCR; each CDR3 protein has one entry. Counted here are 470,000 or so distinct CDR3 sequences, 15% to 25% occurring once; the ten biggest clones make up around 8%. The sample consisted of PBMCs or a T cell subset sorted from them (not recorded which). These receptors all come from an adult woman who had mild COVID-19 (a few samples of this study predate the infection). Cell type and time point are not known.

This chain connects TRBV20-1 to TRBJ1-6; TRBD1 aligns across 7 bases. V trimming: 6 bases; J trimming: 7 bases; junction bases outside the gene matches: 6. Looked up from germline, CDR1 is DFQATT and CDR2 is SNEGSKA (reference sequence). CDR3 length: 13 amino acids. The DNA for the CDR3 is TGCAGTGCCCTGGACAGGATCAATTCACCCCTCCACTTT. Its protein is CSALDRINSPLHF.

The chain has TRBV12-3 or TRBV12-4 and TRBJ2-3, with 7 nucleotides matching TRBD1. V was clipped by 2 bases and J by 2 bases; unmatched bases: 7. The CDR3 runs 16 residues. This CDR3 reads CASSLRGQTITDTQYF. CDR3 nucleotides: TGTGCCAGCAGTTTAAGGGGGCAGACTATCACAGATACGCAGTATTTT.

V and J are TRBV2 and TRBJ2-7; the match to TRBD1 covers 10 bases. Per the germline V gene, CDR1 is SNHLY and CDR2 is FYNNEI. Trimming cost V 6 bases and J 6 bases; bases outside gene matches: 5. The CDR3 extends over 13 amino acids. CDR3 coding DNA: TGTGCCAGCAGGAGGGACAGGGGTAGCGAGCAGTACTTC. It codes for CASRRDRGSEQYF.

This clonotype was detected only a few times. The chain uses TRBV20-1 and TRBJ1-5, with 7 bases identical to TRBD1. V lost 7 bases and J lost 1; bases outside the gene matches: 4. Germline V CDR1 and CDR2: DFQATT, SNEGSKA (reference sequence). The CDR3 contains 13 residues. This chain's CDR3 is CSGKTGSNQPQHF. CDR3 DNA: TGCAGTGGAAAGACAGGGAGCAATCAGCCCCAGCATTTT.

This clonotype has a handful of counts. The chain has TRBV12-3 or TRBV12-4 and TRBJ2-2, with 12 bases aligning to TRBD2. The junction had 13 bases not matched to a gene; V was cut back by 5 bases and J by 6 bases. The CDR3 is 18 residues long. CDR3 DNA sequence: TGTGCCAGCAGTCTTCGTCCTAGCGGGAGGGGTTATGCCGGGGAGCTGTTTTTT. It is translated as CASSLRPSGRGYAGELFF.

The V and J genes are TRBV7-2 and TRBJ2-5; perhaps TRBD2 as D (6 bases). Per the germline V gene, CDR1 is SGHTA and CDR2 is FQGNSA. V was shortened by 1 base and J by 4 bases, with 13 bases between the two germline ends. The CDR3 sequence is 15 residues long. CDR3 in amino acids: CASSLGGLRGETQYF. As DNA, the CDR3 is TGTGCCAGCAGCTTAGGGGGACTGAGGGGAGAGACCCAGTACTTC. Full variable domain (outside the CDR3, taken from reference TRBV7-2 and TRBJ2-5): GAGVSQSPSNKVTEKGKDVELRCDPISGHTALYWYRQSLGQGLEFLIYFQGNSAPDKSGLPSDRFSAERTGGSVSTLTIQRTQQEDSAVYLCASSLGGLRGETQYFGPGTRLLVL.

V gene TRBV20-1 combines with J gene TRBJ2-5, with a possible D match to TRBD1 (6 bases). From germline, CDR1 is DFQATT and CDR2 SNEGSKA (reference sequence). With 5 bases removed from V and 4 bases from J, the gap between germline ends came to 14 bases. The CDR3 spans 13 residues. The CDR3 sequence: CSARRTVRETQYF. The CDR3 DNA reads TGCAGTGCTCGGAGGACAGTCCGAGAGACCCAGTACTTC.

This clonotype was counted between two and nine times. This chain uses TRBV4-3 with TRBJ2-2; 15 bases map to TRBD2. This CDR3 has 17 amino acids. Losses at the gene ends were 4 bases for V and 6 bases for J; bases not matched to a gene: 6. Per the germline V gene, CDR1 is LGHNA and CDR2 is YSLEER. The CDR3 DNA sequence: TGCGCCAGCAGCCCAGGACTAGCGGGAGGGGTTCCCGGGGAGCTGTTTTTT. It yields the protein CASSPGLAGGVPGELFF.

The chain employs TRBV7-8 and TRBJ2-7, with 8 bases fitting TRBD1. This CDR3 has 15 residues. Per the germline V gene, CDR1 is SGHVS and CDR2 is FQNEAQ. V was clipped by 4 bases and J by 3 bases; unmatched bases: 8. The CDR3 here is CASSYPGGADYEQYF. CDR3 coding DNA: TGTGCCAGCAGCTATCCAGGGGGCGCGGACTACGAGCAGTACTTC.

CDR3 coding DNA: TGCAGCGTTGTGGACAGCAATCAGCCCCAGCATTTT. It translates to CSVVDSNQPQHF. V is TRBV29-1 and J is TRBJ1-5; D call uncertain. This CDR3 comprises 12 residues. Germline CDR1 reads SQVTM; CDR2 reads ANQGSEA. Trimming shortened V by 4 bases and J by 1 base, and 5 bases separated the two germline ends.

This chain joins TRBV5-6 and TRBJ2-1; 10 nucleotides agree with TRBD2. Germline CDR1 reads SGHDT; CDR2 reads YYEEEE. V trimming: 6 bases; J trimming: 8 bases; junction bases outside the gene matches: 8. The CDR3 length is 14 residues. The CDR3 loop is CASTSSGGIYEQFF. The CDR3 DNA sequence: TGTGCCAGCACGTCTAGCGGGGGTATCTATGAGCAGTTCTTC.

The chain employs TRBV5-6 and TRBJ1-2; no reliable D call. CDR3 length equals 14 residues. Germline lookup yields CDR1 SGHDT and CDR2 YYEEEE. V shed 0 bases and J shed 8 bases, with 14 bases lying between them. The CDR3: CASSLGKAVEGYTF. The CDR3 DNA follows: TGTGCCAGCAGCTTGGGGAAAGCGGTTGAGGGCTACACCTTC. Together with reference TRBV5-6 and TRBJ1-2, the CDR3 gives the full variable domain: DAGVTQSPTHLIKTRGQQVTLRCSPKSGHDTVSWYQQALGQGPQFIFQYYEEEERQRGNFPDRFSGHQFPNYSSELNVNALLLGDSALYLCASSLGKAVEGYTFGSGTRLTVV.

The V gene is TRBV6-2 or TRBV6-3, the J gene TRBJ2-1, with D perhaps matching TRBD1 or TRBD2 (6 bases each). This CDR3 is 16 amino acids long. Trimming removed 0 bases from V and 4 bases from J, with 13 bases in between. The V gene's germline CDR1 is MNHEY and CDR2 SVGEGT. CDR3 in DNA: TGTGCCAGCAGTTACTCGATGGGGGGCCGGTACAATGAGCAGTTCTTC. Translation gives CASSYSMGGRYNEQFF.

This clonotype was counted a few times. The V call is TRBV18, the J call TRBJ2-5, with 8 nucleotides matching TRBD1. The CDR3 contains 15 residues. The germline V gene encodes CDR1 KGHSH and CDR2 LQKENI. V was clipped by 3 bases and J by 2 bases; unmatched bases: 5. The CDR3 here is CASSPVRTGQETQYF. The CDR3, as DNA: TGTGCCAGCTCACCGGTTCGGACAGGGCAAGAGACCCAGTACTTC.

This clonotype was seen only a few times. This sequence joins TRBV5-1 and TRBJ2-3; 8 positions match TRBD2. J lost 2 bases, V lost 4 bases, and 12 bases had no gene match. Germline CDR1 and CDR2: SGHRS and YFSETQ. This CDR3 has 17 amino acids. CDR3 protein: CASSMGKREFYTDTQYF. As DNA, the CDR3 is TGCGCCAGCAGCATGGGAAAGCGGGAGTTTTACACAGATACGCAGTATTTT.

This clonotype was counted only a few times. The DNA for the CDR3 is TGTGCCAGCAGTTTGGTAGCAGTGGGACAAGGCTACACCTTC. It is translated as CASSLVAVGQGYTF. The rearrangement uses TRBV12-3 or TRBV12-4 and TRBJ1-2; weak D call: TRBD1 (6 bases). CDR3 length: 14 amino acids. V was shortened by 3 bases and J by 8 bases, with 16 bases between the two germline ends.

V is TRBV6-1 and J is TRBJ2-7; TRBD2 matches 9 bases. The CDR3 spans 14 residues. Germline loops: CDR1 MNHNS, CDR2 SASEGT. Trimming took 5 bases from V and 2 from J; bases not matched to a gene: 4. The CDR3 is CASSYVAGAYEQYF. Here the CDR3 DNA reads TGTGCCAGCAGTTATGTAGCGGGGGCCTACGAGCAGTACTTC.

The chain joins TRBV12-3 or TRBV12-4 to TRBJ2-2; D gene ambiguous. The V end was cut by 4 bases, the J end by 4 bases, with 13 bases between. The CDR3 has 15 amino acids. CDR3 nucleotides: TGTGCCAGCAGTTACACGCGACCGGGCACCGGGGAGCTGTTTTTT. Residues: CASSYTRPGTGELFF.

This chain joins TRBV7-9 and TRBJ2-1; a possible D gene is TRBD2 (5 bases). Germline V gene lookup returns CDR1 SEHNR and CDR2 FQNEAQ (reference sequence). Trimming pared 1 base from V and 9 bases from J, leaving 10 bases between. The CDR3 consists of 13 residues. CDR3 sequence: CASSLGEWGEQFF. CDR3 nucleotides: TGTGCCAGCAGCTTAGGGGAGTGGGGTGAGCAGTTCTTC.

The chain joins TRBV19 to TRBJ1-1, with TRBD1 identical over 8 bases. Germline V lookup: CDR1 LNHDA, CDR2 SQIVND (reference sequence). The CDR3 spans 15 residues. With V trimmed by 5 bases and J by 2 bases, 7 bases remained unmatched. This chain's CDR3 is CASSPRQGFNTEAFF. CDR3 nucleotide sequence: TGTGCCAGTAGTCCTCGACAGGGGTTTAACACTGAAGCTTTCTTT.

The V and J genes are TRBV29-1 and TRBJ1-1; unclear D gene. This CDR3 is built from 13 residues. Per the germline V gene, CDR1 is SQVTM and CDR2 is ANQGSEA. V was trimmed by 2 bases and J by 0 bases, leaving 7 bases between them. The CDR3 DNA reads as TGCAGCGTTGAACAGGTCCTGAACACTGAAGCTTTCTTT. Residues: CSVEQVLNTEAFF.

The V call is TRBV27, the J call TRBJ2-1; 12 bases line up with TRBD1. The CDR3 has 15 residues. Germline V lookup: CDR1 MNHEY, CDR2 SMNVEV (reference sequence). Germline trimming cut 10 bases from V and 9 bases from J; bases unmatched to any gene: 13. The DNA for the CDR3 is TGTGCCACCTCCAATCTTCCGGGACAGGGGGCTGAGCAGTTCTTC. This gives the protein CATSNLPGQGAEQFF.

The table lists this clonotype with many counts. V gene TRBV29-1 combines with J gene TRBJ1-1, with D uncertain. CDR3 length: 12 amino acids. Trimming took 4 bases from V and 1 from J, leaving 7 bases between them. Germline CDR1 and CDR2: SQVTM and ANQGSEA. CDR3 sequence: CSVGQTNTEAFF. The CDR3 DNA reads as TGCAGCGTTGGTCAAACGAACACTGAAGCTTTCTTT.

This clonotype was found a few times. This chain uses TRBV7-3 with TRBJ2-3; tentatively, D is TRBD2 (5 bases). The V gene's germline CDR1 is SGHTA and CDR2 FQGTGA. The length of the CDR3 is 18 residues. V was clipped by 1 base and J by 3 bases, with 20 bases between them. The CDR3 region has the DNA TGTGCCAGCAGCTTAAATAACTTGGGAGTATTGGTTACAGATACGCAGTATTTT. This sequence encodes CASSLNNLGVLVTDTQYF.

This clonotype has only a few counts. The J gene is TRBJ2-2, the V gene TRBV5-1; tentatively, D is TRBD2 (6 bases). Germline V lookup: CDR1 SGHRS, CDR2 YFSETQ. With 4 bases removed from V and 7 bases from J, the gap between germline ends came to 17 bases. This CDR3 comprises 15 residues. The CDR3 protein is CASSPRESGGGELFF. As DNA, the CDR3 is TGCGCCAGCAGCCCCAGGGAGTCCGGGGGCGGGGAGCTGTTTTTT.

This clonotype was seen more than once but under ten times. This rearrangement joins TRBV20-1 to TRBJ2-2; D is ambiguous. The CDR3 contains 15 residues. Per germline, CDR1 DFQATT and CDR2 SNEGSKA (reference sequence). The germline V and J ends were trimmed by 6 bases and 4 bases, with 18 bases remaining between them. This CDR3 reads CSAQSPERVTGELFF. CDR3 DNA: TGCAGTGCCCAATCACCGGAGCGCGTCACCGGGGAGCTGTTTTTT.

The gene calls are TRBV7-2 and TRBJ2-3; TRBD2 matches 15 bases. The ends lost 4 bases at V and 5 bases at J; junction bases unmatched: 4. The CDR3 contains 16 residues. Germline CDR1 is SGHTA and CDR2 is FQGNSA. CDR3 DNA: TGTGCCAGCAGCTCGCGGGGACTAGCGGGAGGAGATACGCAGTATTTT. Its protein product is CASSSRGLAGGDTQYF.